The 5 T cell receptor beta chains below were found in one sample sequenced in a study of T cell clonality in common variable immunodeficiency. Broader study findings: Common variable immunodeficiency TCR beta sequences reportedly had fewer deletions and N-nucleotide insertions.

Only in-frame clones appear in the TCRdb table, and some are missing; sequencing was by immunoSEQ multiplex PCR. The repertoire consists of about 12,000 clones, none detected only once. These TCRs are of unknown antigen specificity. The sample comprised peripheral blood mononuclear cells. These receptors all stem from a human donor with common variable immunodeficiency.

A word on this clone: The CDR3 extends 3 residues past the end of the read, so its final part is completed from the germline J gene. The V and J genes are TRBV7-6 and TRBJ2-7; D unresolved. From germline, CDR1 is SGHVS and CDR2 FNYEAQ. The CDR3 consists of 14 residues. V dropped 3 bases and J dropped 6 bases, with 15 bases sitting between them. The CDR3 bases that were read are TGTGCCAGCAGCTTCAAGAGGTCAGCAGGCGAG. Translation: CASSFKRSAGE. The whole CDR3 sequence is CASSFKRSAGEQYF.

Turning to this clone: The sequence runs out 3 residues before the end of the CDR3; the remainder is reconstructed from the germline J gene. The rearrangement uses TRBV19 and TRBJ1-6, with a weak D call TRBD1 (5 bases). The germline CDR1 and CDR2 sequences are LNHDA and SQIVND (reference sequence). The CDR3 is 15 residues long. The sequenced CDR3 bases are TGTGCCAGTAGTATCTATCCGCGGGGGGAAGGGCCC. Protein product: CASSIYPRGEGP. The entire CDR3 sequence reads CASSIYPRGEGPLHF. Supplemented by reference TRBV19 and TRBJ1-6, the full variable domain reads DGGITQSPKYLFRKEGQNVTLSCEQNLNHDAMYWYRQDPGQGLRLIYYSQIVNDFQKGDIAEGYSVSREKKESFPLTVTSAQKNPTAFYLCASSIYPRGEGPLHFGNGTRLTVT.

Regarding this clone: The read halts 3 residues ahead of the CDR3 end, with the missing end drawn from the germline J gene. The chain joins TRBV6-2 or TRBV6-3 to TRBJ1-5; D might be TRBD1 (5 bases). The CDR3 spans 15 residues. Germline CDR1 and CDR2: MNHEY and SVGEGT. V was pared by 2 bases and J by 4 bases, with 12 bases between. The DNA read from the CDR3 is TGTGCCAGCAGTTACGCAACCGGGGGGAATCAGCCC. Its translation is CASSYATGGNQP. The entire CDR3 reads CASSYATGGNQPQHF.

For this clone: Sequencing ends 3 residues short of the CDR3 end; the germline J gene provides the rest. V gene TRBV30 combines with J gene TRBJ2-2; D call uncertain. This CDR3 spans 13 amino acids. V lost 0 bases, J lost 6 bases, and 8 bases lay in between. Germline V gene lookup returns CDR1 GTSNPN and CDR2 SVGIG (reference sequence). The CDR3 loop reads CAWSVRRPGELFF. CDR3 DNA (partial): TGTGCCTGGAGTGTAAGGCGGCCCGGGGAG.

This clone was detected many times. The read terminates 3 residues ahead of where the CDR3 ends, so the germline J gene completes it. The V and J genes are TRBV7-2 and TRBJ1-5, with a tentative D call TRBD1 (6 bases). Trimming removed 8 bases at V and 5 bases at J, with 16 bases between. The germline gives CDR1 SGHTA, CDR2 FQGNSA. The CDR3 has 14 residues. CDR3 bases read: TGTGCCAGCGCAAACGGAGGGGGAGATCAGCCC. This encodes CASANGGGDQP. From start to end, the CDR3 is CASANGGGDQPQHF.